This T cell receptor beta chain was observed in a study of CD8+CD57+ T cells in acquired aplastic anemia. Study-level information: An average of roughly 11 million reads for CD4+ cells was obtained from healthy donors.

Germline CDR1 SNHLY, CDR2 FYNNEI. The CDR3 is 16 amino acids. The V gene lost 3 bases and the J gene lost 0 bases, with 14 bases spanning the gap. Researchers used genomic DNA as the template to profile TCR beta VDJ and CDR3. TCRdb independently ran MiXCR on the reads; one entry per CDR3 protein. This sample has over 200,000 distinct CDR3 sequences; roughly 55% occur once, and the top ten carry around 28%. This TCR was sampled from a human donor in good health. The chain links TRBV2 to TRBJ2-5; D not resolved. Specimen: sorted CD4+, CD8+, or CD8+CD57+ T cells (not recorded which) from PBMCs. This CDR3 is CASSEIHPRNQETQYF. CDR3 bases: TGTGCCAGCAGTGAGATCCACCCCCGAAACCAAGAGACCCAGTACTTC.